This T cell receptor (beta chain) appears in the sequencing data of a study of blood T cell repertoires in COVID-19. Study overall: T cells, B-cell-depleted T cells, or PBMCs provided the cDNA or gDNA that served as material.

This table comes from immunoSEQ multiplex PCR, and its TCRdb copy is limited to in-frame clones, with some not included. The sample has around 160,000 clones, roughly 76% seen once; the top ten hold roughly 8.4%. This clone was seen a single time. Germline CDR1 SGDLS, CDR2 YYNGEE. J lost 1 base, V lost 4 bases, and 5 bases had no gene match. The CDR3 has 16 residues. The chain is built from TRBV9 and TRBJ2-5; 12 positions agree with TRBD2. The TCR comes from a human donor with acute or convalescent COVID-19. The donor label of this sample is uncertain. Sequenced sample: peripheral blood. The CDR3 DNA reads TGTGCCAGCAGCCCATTACTAGCGGGGGGCCAAGAGACCCAGTACTTC. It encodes CASSPLLAGGQETQYF.